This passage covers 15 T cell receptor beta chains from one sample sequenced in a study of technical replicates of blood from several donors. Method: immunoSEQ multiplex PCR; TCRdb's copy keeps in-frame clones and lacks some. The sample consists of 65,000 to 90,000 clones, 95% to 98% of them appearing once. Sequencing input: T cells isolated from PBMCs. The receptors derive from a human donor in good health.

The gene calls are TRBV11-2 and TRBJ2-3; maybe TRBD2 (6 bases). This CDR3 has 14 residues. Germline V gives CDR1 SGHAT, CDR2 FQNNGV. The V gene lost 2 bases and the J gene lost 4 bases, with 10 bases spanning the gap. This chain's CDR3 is CASSLRGRADTQYF. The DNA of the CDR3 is TGTGCCAGCAGCTTACGGGGGAGAGCAGATACGCAGTATTTT.

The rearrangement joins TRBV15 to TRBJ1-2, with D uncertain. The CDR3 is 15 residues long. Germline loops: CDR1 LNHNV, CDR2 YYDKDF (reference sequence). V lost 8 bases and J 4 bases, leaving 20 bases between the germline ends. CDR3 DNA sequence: TGTGCCACCTCCAGGAAATTAAAACCCACCTATGGCTACACCTTC. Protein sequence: CATSRKLKPTYGYTF.

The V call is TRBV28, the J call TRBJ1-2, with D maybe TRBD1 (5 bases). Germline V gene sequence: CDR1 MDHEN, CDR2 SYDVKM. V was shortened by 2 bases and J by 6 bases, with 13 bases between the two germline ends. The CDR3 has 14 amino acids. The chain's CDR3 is CASSLGSRGDGYTF. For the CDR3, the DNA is TGTGCCAGCAGTTTAGGTTCAAGGGGCGATGGCTACACCTTC.

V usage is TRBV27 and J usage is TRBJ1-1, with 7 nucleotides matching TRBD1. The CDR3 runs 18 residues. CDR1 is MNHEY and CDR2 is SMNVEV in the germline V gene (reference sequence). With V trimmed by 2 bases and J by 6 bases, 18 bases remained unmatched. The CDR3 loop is CASSLSGGQGGWIPEAFF. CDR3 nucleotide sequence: TGTGCCAGCAGTTTAAGCGGGGGGCAGGGGGGTTGGATCCCTGAAGCTTTCTTT.

In nucleotides, the CDR3 is TGTGCCAGCAGCGTAGGCAATAGAGGCTACGAGCAGTACTTC. As protein: CASSVGNRGYEQYF. The rearrangement uses TRBV9 and TRBJ2-7; unclear D gene. This CDR3 has 14 residues. Trimming removed 0 bases from V and 3 bases from J, with 10 bases in between. The germline V gene encodes CDR1 SGDLS and CDR2 YYNGEE.

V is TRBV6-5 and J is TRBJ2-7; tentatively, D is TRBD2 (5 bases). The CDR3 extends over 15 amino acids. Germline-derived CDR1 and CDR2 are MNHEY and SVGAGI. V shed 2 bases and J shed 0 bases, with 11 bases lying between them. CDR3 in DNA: TGTGCCAGCAGTTACGGGCTAGCTGTCTCCTACGAGCAGTACTTC. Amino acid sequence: CASSYGLAVSYEQYF.

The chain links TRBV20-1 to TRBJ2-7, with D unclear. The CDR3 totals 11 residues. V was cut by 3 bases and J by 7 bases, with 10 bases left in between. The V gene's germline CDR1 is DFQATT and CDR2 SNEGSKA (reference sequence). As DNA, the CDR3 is TGCAGTGCTAGGGCCCAGATGGAGCAGTACTTC. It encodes CSARAQMEQYF.

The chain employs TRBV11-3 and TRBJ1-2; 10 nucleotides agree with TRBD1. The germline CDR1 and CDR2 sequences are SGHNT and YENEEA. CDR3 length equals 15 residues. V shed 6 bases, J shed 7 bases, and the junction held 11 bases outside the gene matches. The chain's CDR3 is CASSSPGQGLRGYTF. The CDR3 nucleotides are TGTGCCAGCAGTTCTCCGGGACAGGGGCTTCGTGGCTACACCTTC.

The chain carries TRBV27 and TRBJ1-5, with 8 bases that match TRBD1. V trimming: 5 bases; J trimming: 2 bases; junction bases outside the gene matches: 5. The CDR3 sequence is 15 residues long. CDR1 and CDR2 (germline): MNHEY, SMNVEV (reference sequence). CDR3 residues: CASSHGTGGNQPQHF. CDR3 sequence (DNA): TGTGCCAGCAGTCATGGGACAGGAGGCAATCAGCCCCAGCATTTT.

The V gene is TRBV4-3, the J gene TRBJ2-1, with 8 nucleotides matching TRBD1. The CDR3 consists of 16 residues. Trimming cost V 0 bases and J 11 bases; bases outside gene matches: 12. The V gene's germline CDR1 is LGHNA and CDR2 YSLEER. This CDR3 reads CASSQEVWQGAGKQFF. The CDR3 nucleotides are TGCGCCAGCAGCCAAGAGGTCTGGCAGGGGGCGGGTAAGCAGTTCTTC.

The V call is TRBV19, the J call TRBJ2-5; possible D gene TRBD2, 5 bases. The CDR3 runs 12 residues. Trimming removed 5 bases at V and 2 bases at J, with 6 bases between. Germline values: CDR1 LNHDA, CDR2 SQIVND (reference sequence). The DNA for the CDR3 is TGTGCCAGTAGTGGGGAGCAAGAGACCCAGTACTTC. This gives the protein CASSGEQETQYF.

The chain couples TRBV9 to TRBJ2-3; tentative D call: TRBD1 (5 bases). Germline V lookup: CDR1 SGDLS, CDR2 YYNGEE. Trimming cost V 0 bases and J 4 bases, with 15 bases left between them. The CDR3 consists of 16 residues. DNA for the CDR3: TGTGCCAGCAGCGTAGGCCCCCGGCAGGGTGCAGATACGCAGTATTTT. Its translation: CASSVGPRQGADTQYF.

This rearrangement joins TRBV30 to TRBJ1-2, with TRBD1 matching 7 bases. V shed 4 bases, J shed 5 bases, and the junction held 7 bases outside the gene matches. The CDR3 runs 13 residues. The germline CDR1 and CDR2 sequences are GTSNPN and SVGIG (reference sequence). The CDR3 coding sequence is TGTGCCTGGACCCTGACAGGGTCTTATGGCTACACCTTC. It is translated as CAWTLTGSYGYTF.

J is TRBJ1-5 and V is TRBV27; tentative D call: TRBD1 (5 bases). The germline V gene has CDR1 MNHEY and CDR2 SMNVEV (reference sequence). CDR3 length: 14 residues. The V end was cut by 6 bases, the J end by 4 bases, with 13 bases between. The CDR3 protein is CASSRQGSNQPQHF. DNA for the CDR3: TGTGCCAGCAGCCGCCAGGGCTCTAATCAGCCCCAGCATTTT.

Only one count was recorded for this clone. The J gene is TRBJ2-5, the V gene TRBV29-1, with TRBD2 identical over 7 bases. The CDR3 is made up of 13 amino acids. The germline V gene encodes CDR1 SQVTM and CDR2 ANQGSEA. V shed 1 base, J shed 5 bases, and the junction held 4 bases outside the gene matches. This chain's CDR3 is CSVEGRGYETQYF. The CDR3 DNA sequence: TGCAGCGTTGAAGGGCGGGGGTATGAGACCCAGTACTTC.